This T cell receptor beta chain was retrieved from a study of shared clonotypes between healthy human individuals. Study-wide context: For every donor, three CD4 naive, three CD4 memory, two CD8 naive and one CD8 memory plates were used. Findings and caveats of the study: Genetic and exposure-history diversity was limited by the few donors. A handful of donors shared about 4.5% of their naive CD4 clonotypes.

The protocol was immunoSEQ multiplex PCR, while the TCRdb copy is restricted to in-frame clones and leaves out a portion. Here the sample spans roughly 2.1 million clones, 90% to 95% being singletons. Germline CDR1 reads SGHDN; CDR2 reads FVKESK. The germline V and J ends were trimmed by 4 bases and 10 bases, with 16 bases remaining between them. The CDR3 has 13 residues. Comment on this clone: What it binds is not known.

Naive CD8 populations comprised CD45RO-negative cells positively selected for CCR7, excluding terminally differentiated effector memory CD45RA+ cells. Study donors comprised healthy, HIV-negative adults devoid of recent acute infection or vaccination. The origin of this receptor is a young man in good health. Some clones in this sample may be carry-over from other donors' samples. The genes are TRBV14 and TRBJ1-1; no definite D call. The sample comprised naive CD8+ T cells from PBMCs. The CDR3 loop is CASSLTGGSGAFF. For the CDR3, the DNA is TGTGCCAGCAGCCTCACCGGTGGCAGCGGAGCTTTCTTT. Full variable domain (missing parts from reference TRBV14 and TRBJ1-1): EAGVTQFPSHSVIEKGQTVTLRCDPISGHDNLYWYRRVMGKEIKFLLHFVKESKQDESGMPNNRFLAERTGGTYSTLKVQPAELEDSGVYFCASSLTGGSGAFFGQGTRLTVV.